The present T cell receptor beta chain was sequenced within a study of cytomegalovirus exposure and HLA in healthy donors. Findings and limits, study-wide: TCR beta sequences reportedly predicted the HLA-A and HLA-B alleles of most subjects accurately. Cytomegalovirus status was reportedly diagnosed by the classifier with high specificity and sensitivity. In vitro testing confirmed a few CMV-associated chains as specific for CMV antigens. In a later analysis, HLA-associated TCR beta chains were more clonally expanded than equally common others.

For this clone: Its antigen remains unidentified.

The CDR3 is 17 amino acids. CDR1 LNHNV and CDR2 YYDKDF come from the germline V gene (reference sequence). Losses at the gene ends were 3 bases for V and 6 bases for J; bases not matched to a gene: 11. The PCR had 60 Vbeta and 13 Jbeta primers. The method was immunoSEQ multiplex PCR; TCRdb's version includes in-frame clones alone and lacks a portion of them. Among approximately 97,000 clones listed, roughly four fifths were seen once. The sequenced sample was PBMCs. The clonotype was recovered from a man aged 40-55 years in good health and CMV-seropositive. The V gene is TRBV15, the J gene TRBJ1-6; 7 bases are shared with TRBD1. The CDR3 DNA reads TGTGCCACCAGCAGGTACCCCGGGACAGCCTCTAATTCACCCCTCCACTTT. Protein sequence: CATSRYPGTASNSPLHF.